The T cell receptor beta chain described here comes from a study of blood T cell repertoires in COVID-19. The CDR3 is made up of 13 amino acids. CDR1 KGHSH and CDR2 LQKENI come from the germline V gene. V shed 4 bases and J shed 1 base, with 8 bases lying between them. Method: immunoSEQ multiplex PCR; TCRdb's copy keeps in-frame clones and lacks some. The sample lists fewer than 200,000 clones, 84% occurring once. The chain employs TRBV18 and TRBJ2-7; D not resolved. Sequenced sample: PBMCs or T cells enriched from blood (not recorded which). This clonotype was obtained from a middle-aged man who had recovered from COVID-19. As DNA, the CDR3 is TGTGCCAGCTCACAAGAGCAATCCTACGAGCAGTACTTC. Encoded protein: CASSQEQSYEQYF.